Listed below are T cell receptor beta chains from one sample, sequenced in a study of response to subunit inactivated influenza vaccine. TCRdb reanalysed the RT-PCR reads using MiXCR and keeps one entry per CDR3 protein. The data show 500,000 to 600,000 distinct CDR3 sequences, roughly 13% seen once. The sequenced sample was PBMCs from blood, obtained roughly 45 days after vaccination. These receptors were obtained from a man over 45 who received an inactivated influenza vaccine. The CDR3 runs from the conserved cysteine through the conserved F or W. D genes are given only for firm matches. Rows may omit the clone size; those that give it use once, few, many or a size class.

CSASLTSGRPLYNEQFF	TGCAGTGCTAGCCTAACTAGCGGGAGGCCCCTCTACAATGAGCAGTTCTTC	TRBD2	few	TRBV20-1	TRBJ2-1
CASSLPARRDFQETQYF	TGTGCCAGCAGTTTACCAGCCCGCCGGGACTTCCAAGAGACCCAGTACTTC	.	.	TRBV28	TRBJ2-5
CATSPDGSPSYEQYF	TGTGCCACCAGCCCCGATGGGTCCCCCTCCTACGAGCAGTACTTC	.	many	TRBV15	TRBJ2-7
CASSVVDLTTAGDNEQFF	TGTGCCAGCAGCGTAGTGGATCTGACTACCGCGGGAGACAATGAGCAGTTCTTC	TRBD2	few	TRBV9	TRBJ2-1
CASRQGGRANTGELFF	TGTGCCAGCAGGCAGGGAGGGAGGGCGAACACCGGGGAGCTGTTTTTT	TRBD2	.	TRBV11-2	TRBJ2-2
CASSQGRAGNQPQHF	TGCGCCAGCAGCCAAGGCCGGGCAGGCAATCAGCCCCAGCATTTT	.	.	TRBV4-3	TRBJ1-5
CASGAGTEGTGELFF	TGTGCCAGCGGGGCGGGGACGGAAGGCACCGGGGAGCTGTTTTTT	.	.	TRBV12-3/TRBV12-4	TRBJ2-2
CSARGPGYQETQYF	TGCAGTGCTAGGGGTCCAGGGTACCAAGAGACCCAGTACTTC	.	few	TRBV20-1	TRBJ2-5
CASSSSGTSGRLSEQYF	TGTGCCAGCAGCTCCTCCGGGACTAGCGGGAGATTAAGCGAGCAGTACTTC	TRBD2	.	TRBV13	TRBJ2-7
CSAFRGFTGELFF	TGCAGTGCGTTCAGGGGATTCACCGGGGAGCTGTTTTTT	.	few	TRBV20-1	TRBJ2-2
CASSQDRGPSDTQYF	TGCGCCAGCAGCCAAGACAGAGGGCCCTCAGATACGCAGTATTTT	.	few	TRBV4-3	TRBJ2-3
CASSDSSSGSNEQFF	TGTGCCAGCAGTGACAGCTCTAGCGGGAGCAATGAGCAGTTCTTC	TRBD2	.	TRBV6-4	TRBJ2-1
CSVTNQPYEQYF	TGCAGTGTCACTAACCAACCCTACGAGCAGTACTTC	.	few	TRBV20-1	TRBJ2-7
CASTSGQGAPGANVLTF	TGTGCCAGCACCTCAGGACAGGGGGCCCCTGGGGCCAACGTCCTGACTTTC	TRBD1	few	TRBV7-9	TRBJ2-6
CASSYQRDYEQYF	TGTGCCAGCAGTTATCAGCGAGACTACGAGCAGTACTTC	.	.	TRBV6-2/TRBV6-3	TRBJ2-7
CAISIGEGPYEQYF	TGTGCCATCAGTATCGGGGAGGGCCCCTACGAGCAGTACTTC	TRBD2	few	TRBV10-3	TRBJ2-7
CATSRDQRPEGEQFF	TGTGCCACCAGCAGAGATCAAAGACCCGAGGGTGAGCAGTTCTTC	.	few	TRBV15	TRBJ2-1
CASSPGTTGELFF	TGTGCCAGCTCACCAGGTACCACCGGGGAGCTGTTTTTT	.	.	TRBV18	TRBJ2-2
CASSQHVEETQYF	TGTGCCAGCAGTCAACACGTCGAAGAGACCCAGTACTTC	.	many	TRBV12-3/TRBV12-4	TRBJ2-5
CASSLGGMGYEQYF	TGTGCCAGCAGCTTAGGGGGGATGGGCTACGAGCAGTACTTC	.	many	TRBV7-2	TRBJ2-7
CASRGSTPFSYNEQFF	TGTGCCAGCAGGGGCTCGACTCCTTTCTCCTACAATGAGCAGTTCTTC	.	few	TRBV6-2/TRBV6-3	TRBJ2-1
CASSQFSGGTYEQYF	TGCGCCAGCAGCCAATTTAGCGGGGGAACCTACGAGCAGTACTTC	TRBD2	.	TRBV4-1	TRBJ2-7
CSARGDRGSYNEQFF	TGCAGTGCTAGAGGCGACAGGGGATCCTACAATGAGCAGTTCTTC	TRBD1	many	TRBV20-1	TRBJ2-1
CASRATSSGELFF	TGTGCCAGCAGGGCGACTAGTTCCGGGGAGCTGTTTTTT	.	few	TRBV12-3/TRBV12-4	TRBJ2-2
CASSAGQGLIARAFF	TGTGCCAGCAGTGCGGGACAGGGGCTGATAGCGAGGGCTTTCTTT	TRBD1	.	TRBV6-1	TRBJ1-1
CASSQAATVVNEKLFF	TGCGCCAGCAGCCAAGCGGCGACAGTGGTAAATGAAAAACTGTTTTTT	.	.	TRBV4-3	TRBJ1-4
CASSSREATNYEQYF	TGTGCCAGCAGCAGCCGGGAGGCGACCAACTACGAGCAGTACTTC	TRBD2	.	TRBV7-2	TRBJ2-7
CSARRENSPLHF	TGCAGTGCTAGGAGGGAGAATTCACCCCTCCACTTT	.	few	TRBV20-1	TRBJ1-6
CASSPQTGGYGELFF	TGCGCCAGCAGCCCCCAGACAGGGGGCTACGGGGAGCTGTTTTTT	TRBD1	.	TRBV5-1	TRBJ2-2
CSAREGPGGQPQHF	TGCAGTGCTAGAGAAGGTCCGGGAGGCCAGCCCCAGCATTTT	.	few	TRBV20-1	TRBJ1-5
CASSLPVGAGVNEQFF	TGCGCCAGCAGCTTGCCGGTGGGAGCGGGAGTCAATGAGCAGTTCTTC	TRBD2	many	TRBV5-1	TRBJ2-1
CASSRGQVNEKLFF	TGTGCCAGCAGCCGCGGACAAGTTAATGAAAAACTGTTTTTT	.	.	TRBV7-9	TRBJ1-4
CASSAGTGRETQYF	TGTGCCAGCAGCGCCGGGACAGGGAGGGAGACCCAGTACTTC	TRBD1	.	TRBV7-9	TRBJ2-5
CSARDKRTSGSYEQYF	TGCAGTGCTAGAGATAAGAGGACTAGCGGTTCCTACGAGCAGTACTTC	TRBD2	many	TRBV20-1	TRBJ2-7
CASSYKASYEQYF	TGTGCCAGCAGTTACAAGGCCTCCTACGAGCAGTACTTC	.	.	TRBV27	TRBJ2-7
CASGSGVLYEQYF	TGTGCCAGTGGGTCAGGAGTTTTATACGAGCAGTACTTC	.	few	TRBV27	TRBJ2-7
CASSLRTGDESGANVLTF	TGTGCCAGCAGTTTAAGGACAGGGGATGAGTCTGGGGCCAACGTCCTGACTTTC	TRBD1	few	TRBV11-2	TRBJ2-6
CASSLAVGSNQPQHF	TGTGCCAGCAGCTTAGCGGTCGGGTCCAATCAGCCCCAGCATTTT	.	.	TRBV7-6	TRBJ1-5
CASSPRFQSYEQYF	TGTGCCAGCAGCCCCCGTTTCCAGTCCTACGAGCAGTACTTC	.	few	TRBV7-2	TRBJ2-7
CASNQWGPDTQYF	TGTGCCAGCAACCAATGGGGTCCAGATACGCAGTACTTT	.	few	TRBV6-2/TRBV6-3	TRBJ2-3
CASSYDRAGQPQHF	TGTGCCAGCAGTTACGACAGGGCCGGGCAGCCCCAGCATTTT	TRBD1	once	TRBV12-3/TRBV12-4	TRBJ1-5
CAMGLGGGYEQYF	TGTGCCATGGGCCTGGGGGGAGGGTACGAGCAGTACTTC	TRBD2	.	TRBV10-3	TRBJ2-7
CSARQLAGAADTQYF	TGCAGTGCTAGGCAACTAGCGGGAGCGGCAGATACGCAGTATTTT	TRBD2	.	TRBV20-1	TRBJ2-3
CASSTRTGELFF	TGTGCCAGCAGTACCCGGACTGGGGAGCTGTTTTTT	.	many	TRBV6-5	TRBJ2-2
CSVGETGAAQETQYF	TGCAGCGTTGGGGAGACGGGGGCAGCCCAAGAGACCCAGTACTTC	.	few	TRBV29-1	TRBJ2-5
CASSPPPGQSNTEAFF	TGTGCCAGCAGCCCGCCACCGGGACAGTCGAACACTGAAGCTTTCTTT	TRBD1	.	TRBV13	TRBJ1-1
CASSLTLALFF	TGCGCCAGTTCTCTAACTCTCGCTCTGTTTTTT	.	few	TRBV5-1	TRBJ2-2
CASSSPDSGWGQYF	TGTGCCAGCAGCTCCCCGGACAGCGGGTGGGGTCAGTACTTC	.	many	TRBV7-2	TRBJ2-4
CASSSRQAGSPLHF	TGTGCCAGCAGCTCCCGACAGGCAGGTTCACCCCTCCACTTT	.	many	TRBV3-1	TRBJ1-6
CASSLAGDSGNTIYF	TGCGCCAGCAGCTTGGCCGGGGACAGCGGAAACACCATATATTTT	TRBD1	few	TRBV5-1	TRBJ1-3
CASSGKWASTDTQYF	TGTGCCAGCAGCGGGAAATGGGCCAGCACAGATACGCAGTATTTT	.	.	TRBV5-8	TRBJ2-3
CASSPGLAGGPRQFF	TGCGCCAGCAGCCCCGGGCTAGCGGGGGGGCCGCGGCAGTTCTTC	TRBD2	.	TRBV4-3	TRBJ2-1
CASSRWTNEKLFF	TGTGCCAGCAGCCGATGGACCAATGAAAAACTGTTTTTT	.	many	TRBV12-3/TRBV12-4	TRBJ1-4
CASSNGRTGFNSPLHF	TGCGCCAGCAGCAACGGTCGGACAGGGTTTAATTCACCCCTCCACTTT	TRBD1	few	TRBV5-1	TRBJ1-6
CASSLALTDYNEQFF	TGTGCCAGCAGTTTAGCGTTGACAGACTACAATGAGCAGTTCTTC	.	.	TRBV12-3/TRBV12-4	TRBJ2-1
CASTSVGDTEAFF	TGTGCCAGCACCTCGGTAGGGGACACTGAAGCTTTCTTT	.	few	TRBV5-5	TRBJ1-1
CAISEAQGASGYTF	TGTGCCATCAGTGAGGCACAGGGGGCCAGTGGCTACACCTTC	TRBD1	few	TRBV10-3	TRBJ1-2
CSHLGDRGTGELFF	TGCAGCCATCTCGGGGACAGGGGAACCGGGGAGCTGTTTTTT	TRBD1	few	TRBV29-1	TRBJ2-2
CASSLPSVNEQFF	TGTGCCAGCAGCCTCCCATCCGTCAATGAGCAGTTCTTC	.	many	TRBV7-9	TRBJ2-1